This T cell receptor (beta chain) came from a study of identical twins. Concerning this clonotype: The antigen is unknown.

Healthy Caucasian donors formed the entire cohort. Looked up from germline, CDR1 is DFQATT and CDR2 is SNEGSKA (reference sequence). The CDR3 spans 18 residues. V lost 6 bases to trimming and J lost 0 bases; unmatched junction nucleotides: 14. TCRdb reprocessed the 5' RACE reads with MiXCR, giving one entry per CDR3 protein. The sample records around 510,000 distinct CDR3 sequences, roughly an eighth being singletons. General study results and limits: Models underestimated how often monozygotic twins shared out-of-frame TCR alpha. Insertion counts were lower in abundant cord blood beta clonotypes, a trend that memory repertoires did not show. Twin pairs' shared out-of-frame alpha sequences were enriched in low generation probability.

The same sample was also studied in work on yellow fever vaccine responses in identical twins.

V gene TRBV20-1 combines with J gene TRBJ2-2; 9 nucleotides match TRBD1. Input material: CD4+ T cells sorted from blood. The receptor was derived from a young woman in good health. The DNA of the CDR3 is TGCAGTGCCAGTCCCGGGACAGGGATTTCTGCGAACACCGGGGAGCTGTTTTTT. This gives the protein CSASPGTGISANTGELFF.